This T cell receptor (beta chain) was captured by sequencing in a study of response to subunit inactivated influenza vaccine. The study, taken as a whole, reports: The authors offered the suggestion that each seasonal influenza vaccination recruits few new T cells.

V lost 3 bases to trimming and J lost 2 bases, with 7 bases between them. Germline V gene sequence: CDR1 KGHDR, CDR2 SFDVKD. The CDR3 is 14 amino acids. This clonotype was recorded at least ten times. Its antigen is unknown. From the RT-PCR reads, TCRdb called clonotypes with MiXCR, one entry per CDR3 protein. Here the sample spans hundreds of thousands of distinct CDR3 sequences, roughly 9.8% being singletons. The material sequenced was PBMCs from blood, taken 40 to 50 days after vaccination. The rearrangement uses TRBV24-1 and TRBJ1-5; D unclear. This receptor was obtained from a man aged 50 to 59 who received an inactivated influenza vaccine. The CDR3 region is CATSDRRGNQPQHF. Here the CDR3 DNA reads TGTGCCACCAGTGATAGGAGGGGCAATCAGCCCCAGCATTTT.